The next 18 T cell receptor beta chains were all read from a single sample in a study of blood T cell repertoires in COVID-19. Repertoires were generated with immunoSEQ multiplex PCR, while TCRdb's copy carries only in-frame clones and drops some. Of some 400,000 clones in the sample, around 91% were seen once. Sequenced material: PBMCs or T cells enriched from blood (not recorded which). The receptors originated from a man aged 25-45 years who had recovered from COVID-19.

The chain combines TRBV4-1 with TRBJ2-1; D perhaps matches TRBD2 (5 bases). The germline V gene encodes CDR1 MGHRA and CDR2 YSYEKL. Deletions cut 0 bases from V and 8 bases from J, with 11 bases between. This CDR3 region has 14 residues. DNA for the CDR3: TGCGCCAGCAGCCAAGATCGAGGAGCGGATGAGCAGTTCTTC. Translation gives CASSQDRGADEQFF.

V and J are TRBV2 and TRBJ1-6; 7 bases agree with TRBD1. Germline CDR1 is SNHLY and CDR2 is FYNNEI. V shed 7 bases, J shed 9 bases, and the junction held 3 bases outside the gene matches. This CDR3 contains 12 residues. The CDR3 region is CASNRGSSPLHF. CDR3 in DNA: TGTGCCAGCAACAGGGGAAGTTCACCCCTCCACTTT.

This clone came up once. The chain recombines TRBV5-3 with TRBJ2-7; tentative D call: TRBD1 (5 bases). TRBV5-3 is known as an ORF, though its function is uncertain. The CDR3 contains 14 residues. V was pared by 4 bases and J by 2 bases, with 13 bases between. The DNA for the CDR3 is TGTGCCAGAAGCCTCCCACAGGCAACCTACGAGCAGTACTTC. Translation gives CARSLPQATYEQYF.

This chain joins TRBV7-9 and TRBJ1-4; TRBD1 matches 10 bases. Germline lookup yields CDR1 SEHNR and CDR2 FQNEAQ (reference sequence). This CDR3 spans 15 amino acids. Unmatched junction bases numbered 8, after V lost 5 bases and J lost 8 bases. In nucleotides, the CDR3 is TGTGCCAGCAGCCCCCAGACAGGGGGCGGCGAAAAACTGTTTTTT. This translates into CASSPQTGGGEKLFF.

This chain uses TRBV6-5 with TRBJ2-7, with 8 bases that match TRBD2. Trimming removed 0 bases from V and 5 bases from J; junction bases left unmatched: 6. This CDR3 is 15 amino acids long. The germline V gene has CDR1 MNHEY and CDR2 SVGAGI. The CDR3 sequence: CASSYSYGRGDEQYF. The CDR3 DNA reads as TGTGCCAGCAGTTACTCTTACGGGAGGGGGGACGAGCAGTACTTC.

The CDR3: CATSRTGVSSTDTQYF. In nucleotides, the CDR3 is TGTGCCACCAGCAGGACAGGCGTGTCTAGCACAGATACGCAGTATTTT. The gene calls are TRBV15 and TRBJ2-3; tentative D call: TRBD1 (6 bases). V lost 3 bases to trimming and J lost 0 bases, with 13 bases between them. The CDR3 is 16 residues long. Germline V gene lookup returns CDR1 LNHNV and CDR2 YYDKDF (reference sequence).

This clone has just one count. CDR3 sequence reads: CASSIVLAGEETQYF. The CDR3 coding sequence is TGTGCCAGTAGTATTGTACTAGCGGGAGAAGAGACCCAGTACTTC. The J gene is TRBJ2-5, the V gene TRBV19; TRBD2 aligns across 11 bases. Germline CDR1 reads LNHDA; CDR2 reads SQIVND (reference sequence). V lost 3 bases to trimming and J lost 3 bases; unmatched junction nucleotides: 3. The CDR3 is made up of 15 amino acids. The whole variable domain, remainder taken from reference TRBV19 and TRBJ2-5, is DGGITQSPKYLFRKEGQNVTLSCEQNLNHDAMYWYRQDPGQGLRLIYYSQIVNDFQKGDIAEGYSVSREKKESFPLTVTSAQKNPTAFYLCASSIVLAGEETQYFGPGTRLLVL.

The gene calls are TRBV6-5 and TRBJ1-1, with D perhaps matching TRBD1 (5 bases). Germline V gene sequence: CDR1 MNHEY, CDR2 SVGAGI. V gave up 1 base and J gave up 1 base, with 13 bases separating them. The CDR3 sequence is 16 residues long. CDR3 coding DNA: TGTGCCAGCAGTTACTATCCCCCAGGGTCGAACACTGAAGCTTTCTTT. The encoded protein is CASSYYPPGSNTEAFF.

CDR3 residues: CASSYDGRARETQYF. Here the CDR3 DNA reads TGTGCCAGCAGTTACGACGGGAGGGCCCGAGAGACCCAGTACTTC. V usage is TRBV6-5 and J usage is TRBJ2-5; 8 positions match TRBD2. J lost 4 bases, V lost 2 bases, and 6 bases had no gene match. The CDR3 loop spans 15 amino acids. Germline CDR1 is MNHEY and CDR2 is SVGAGI.

The gene calls are TRBV7-6 and TRBJ2-3; the D gene is possibly TRBD1 (6 bases). There are 16 residues in the CDR3. V was clipped by 5 bases and J by 2 bases, with 17 bases between them. Germline values: CDR1 SGHVS, CDR2 FNYEAQ. CDR3 sequence (DNA): TGTGCCAGCAGCCCCCTGGGGGCGGGCAACACAGATACGCAGTATTTT. Its translation: CASSPLGAGNTDTQYF.

The chain is built from TRBV6-1 and TRBJ1-5; no reliable D call. Germline CDR1 MNHNS, CDR2 SASEGT. V lost 3 bases and J lost 4, with 7 bases in between. This CDR3 is built from 13 residues. CDR3 bases: TGTGCCAGCAGTGACCACAGAAATCAGCCCCAGCATTTT. This encodes CASSDHRNQPQHF.

The chain combines TRBV10-3 with TRBJ1-1, with a tentative D call TRBD1 (6 bases). Trimming pared 10 bases from V and 3 bases from J, leaving 18 bases between. This CDR3 has 14 residues. Germline assignment: CDR1 ENHRY and CDR2 SYGVKD. The CDR3 DNA reads TGTGCCAGCAGGACAGATGGTGGGTACACTGAAGCTTTCTTT. It codes for CASRTDGGYTEAFF.

The chain employs TRBV28 and TRBJ2-7; TRBD2 aligns across 8 bases. The CDR3 covers 14 residues. The V gene's germline CDR1 is MDHEN and CDR2 SYDVKM. J gave up 6 bases and V 8 bases, and 12 bases lay outside the gene matches. For the CDR3, the DNA is TGTGCCAGCCGGGCGGGACTAGGGTCGTCCGAGCAGTACTTC. Protein: CASRAGLGSSEQYF. The full variable domain, its missing parts supplied by reference TRBV28 and TRBJ2-7, is DVKVTQSSRYLVKRTGEKVFLECVQDMDHENMFWYRQDPGLGLRLIYFSYDVKMKEKGDIPEGYSVSREKKERFSLILESASTNQTSMYLCASRAGLGSSEQYFGPGTRLTVT.

The gene calls are TRBV6-5 and TRBJ2-2; a weak D match, TRBD1 (5 bases). The CDR3 contains 15 residues. Germline values: CDR1 MNHEY, CDR2 SVGAGI. V lost 2 bases and J 3 bases, leaving 10 bases between the germline ends. The CDR3 DNA sequence: TGTGCCAGCAGTTACGGGGCAGAACACACCGGGGAGCTGTTTTTT. Its protein product is CASSYGAEHTGELFF.

This chain connects TRBV29-1 to TRBJ1-2; D is unresolved. Germline CDR1 SQVTM, CDR2 ANQGSEA. Trimming took 7 bases from V and 2 from J, leaving 11 bases between them. The CDR3 sequence is 12 residues long. CDR3 protein: CSARAGNYGYTF. DNA for the CDR3: TGCAGCGCCCGAGCGGGGAACTATGGCTACACCTTC.

V is TRBV11-1 and J is TRBJ2-2; D remains unclear. Trimming cost V 5 bases and J 3 bases, with 10 bases left between them. CDR1 SGHAT and CDR2 FQDESV come from the germline V gene (reference sequence). The CDR3 is made up of 14 amino acids. CDR3 protein: CASSPGLDTGELFF. In nucleotides, the CDR3 is TGTGCCAGCAGCCCTGGCTTGGACACCGGGGAGCTGTTTTTT. The full variable domain, rest sourced from reference TRBV11-1 and TRBJ2-2, is EAEVAQSPRYKITEKSQAVAFWCDPISGHATLYWYRQILGQGPELLVQFQDESVVDDSQLPKDRFSAERLKGVDSTLKIQPAELGDSAMYLCASSPGLDTGELFFGEGSRLTVL.

The chain employs TRBV18 and TRBJ2-7, with a tentative D call TRBD2 (6 bases). V dropped 0 bases and J dropped 0 bases, with 6 bases sitting between them. Germline CDR1 and CDR2: KGHSH and LQKENI. The CDR3 extends over 14 amino acids. The CDR3 nucleotides read TGTGCCAGCTCACCACCCGGGAGCTCCTACGAGCAGTACTTC. It yields the protein CASSPPGSSYEQYF.

The CDR3 reads CASSLAADTRRDEQFF. The CDR3 coding sequence is TGTGCCAGCAGCTTAGCGGCTGACACTAGAAGAGATGAGCAGTTCTTC. The chain has TRBV7-8 and TRBJ2-1, with D perhaps TRBD2 (5 bases). Looked up from germline, CDR1 is SGHVS and CDR2 is FQNEAQ. This CDR3 region has 16 residues. V was trimmed by 0 bases and J by 8 bases, leaving 17 bases between them.